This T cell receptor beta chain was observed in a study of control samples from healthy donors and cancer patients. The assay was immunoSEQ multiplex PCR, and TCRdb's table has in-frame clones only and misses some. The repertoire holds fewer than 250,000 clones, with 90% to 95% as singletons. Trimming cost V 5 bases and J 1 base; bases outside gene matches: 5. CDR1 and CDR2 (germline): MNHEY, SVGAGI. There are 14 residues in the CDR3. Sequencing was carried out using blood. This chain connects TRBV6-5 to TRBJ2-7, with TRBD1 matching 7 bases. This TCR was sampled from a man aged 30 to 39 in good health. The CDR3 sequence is CASSTTQGSYEQYF. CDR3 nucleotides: TGTGCCAGCAGTACAACACAGGGGTCCTACGAGCAGTACTTC.